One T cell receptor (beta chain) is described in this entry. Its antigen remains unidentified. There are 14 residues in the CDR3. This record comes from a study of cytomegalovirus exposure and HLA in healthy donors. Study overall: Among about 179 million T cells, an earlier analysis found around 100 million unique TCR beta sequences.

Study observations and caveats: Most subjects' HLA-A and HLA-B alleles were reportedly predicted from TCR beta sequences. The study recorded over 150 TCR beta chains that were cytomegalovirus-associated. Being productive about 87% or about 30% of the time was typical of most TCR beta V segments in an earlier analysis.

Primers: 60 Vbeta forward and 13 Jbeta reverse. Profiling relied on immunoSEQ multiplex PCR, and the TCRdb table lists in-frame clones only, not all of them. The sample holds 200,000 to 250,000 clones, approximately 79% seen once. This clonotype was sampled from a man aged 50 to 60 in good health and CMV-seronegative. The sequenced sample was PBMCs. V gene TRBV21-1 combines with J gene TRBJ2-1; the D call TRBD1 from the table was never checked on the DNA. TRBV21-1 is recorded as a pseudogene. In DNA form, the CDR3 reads TGTGCCAGCACCCAGGGGTGGGGTAGGAATGAGCAGTTCTTC. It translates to CASTQGWGRNEQFF.